These T cell receptor beta chains were read from a single sample in a study of response to subunit inactivated influenza vaccine. One entry per CDR3 protein results from TCRdb running MiXCR on the RT-PCR reads. Found here are roughly 780,000 distinct CDR3 sequences, about a fifth of them singletons; the top ten hold about a tenth. Specimen: PBMCs from blood, collected more than 4 days after vaccination. The receptors originated from a man aged 50 to 59 who received an inactivated influenza vaccine. The CDR3 runs from the conserved cysteine through the conserved F or W. Size is omitted from some rows. Given values are once, few, many or a class for expanded clones.

v_call | clone_size | cdr3_aa
TRBV29-1 | few | CSDHRGYGYTF
TRBV29-1 | - | CSVEGSGLTDTQYF
TRBV20-1 | many | CSASGYLKLYNEQFF
TRBV9 | - | CASSTGLAMNNEQFF
TRBV28 | - | CASSFARWETVRHF
TRBV5-1 | - | CASSTSLAGGPNTGELFF
TRBV20-1 | few | CSASFGGPRGEQFF
TRBV5-5 | many | CASSLRGDYGYTF
TRBV15 | many | CATSRGLAGPYNEQFF
TRBV7-8 | few | CASSLVWRGEQFF
TRBV20-1 | many | CSAFRLAGSYEQYF
TRBV20-1 | few | CSAPSPIRTGKTEAFF
TRBV18 | few | CASSTPGGRDNEQFF
TRBV6-1 | - | CASKMRADYYTGELFF
TRBV10-2 | - | CASSAGTWKETQYF
TRBV12-3/TRBV12-4 | many | CASSFRGSNTGELFF
TRBV5-1 | - | CASSLEVPSSSGDTQYF
TRBV12-3/TRBV12-4 | few | CASSFWGQGAHTQYF
TRBV18 | - | CASSPQGSSSYEQYF
TRBV10-3 | - | CASGAGGIFQYF
TRBV6-2/TRBV6-3 | - | CASNSPGTLTQYF
TRBV7-8 | - | CASSLRQAGELFF
TRBV11-2 | - | CASSLKQLGINNEQFF
TRBV10-2 | few | CASSGGTSGGPSSTDTQYF
TRBV29-1 | many | CSVDQGYEQYF
TRBV7-9 | - | CASTPWRETQYF
TRBV10-1 | few | CASSPRADTNTEAFF
TRBV9 | few | CASSTGLLSYEQYF
TRBV30 | - | CAWIQGSTGELFF
TRBV20-1 | - | CSAPGQTSGGAAQYF
TRBV6-2/TRBV6-3 | few | CASSLSRYYEQYF
TRBV10-3 | - | CAMSARTGGGQGEQFF
TRBV3-1 | - | CASSEVANTGELFF
TRBV28 | - | CASSMGGQGENEQFF
TRBV4-3 | few | CASSQDGVITDTQYF